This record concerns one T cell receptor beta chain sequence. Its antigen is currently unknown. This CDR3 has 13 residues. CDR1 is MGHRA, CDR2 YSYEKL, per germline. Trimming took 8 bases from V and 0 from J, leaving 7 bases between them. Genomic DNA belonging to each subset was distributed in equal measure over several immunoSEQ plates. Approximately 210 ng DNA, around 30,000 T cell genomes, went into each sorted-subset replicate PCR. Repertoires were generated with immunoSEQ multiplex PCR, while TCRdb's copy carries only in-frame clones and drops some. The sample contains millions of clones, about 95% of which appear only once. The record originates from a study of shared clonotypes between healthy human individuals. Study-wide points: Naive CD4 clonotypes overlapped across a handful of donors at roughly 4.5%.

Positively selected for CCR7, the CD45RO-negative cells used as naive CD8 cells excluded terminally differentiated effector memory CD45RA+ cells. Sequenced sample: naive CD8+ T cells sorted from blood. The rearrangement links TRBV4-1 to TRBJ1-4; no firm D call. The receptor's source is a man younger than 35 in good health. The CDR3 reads CASSRATNEKLFF. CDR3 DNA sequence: TGCGCCAGCTCACGTGCAACTAATGAAAAACTGTTTTTT.